These 8 T cell receptor beta chains originate from one sample sequenced in a study of OX40 agonist ivuxolimab in advanced cancers. Sequencing was performed with immunoSEQ multiplex PCR; in TCRdb, only in-frame clones are kept and a portion is missing. This table has tens of thousands of clones, 80% to 90% appearing once. Source: CD4+ or CD8+ T cells sorted from blood, taken in a trial of the OX40 agonist ivuxolimab. These receptors originate from an adult with an advanced solid tumor such as melanoma, head and neck, liver or kidney cancer.

CDR3 sequence: CASSSDGTSLIHEQFF. The CDR3 DNA reads as TGTGCCAGCAGTTCGGACGGGACTAGCTTGATCCATGAGCAGTTCTTC. The V and J genes are TRBV28 and TRBJ2-1; TRBD2 matches at 9 bases. J was trimmed by 8 bases and V by 4 bases; bases with no gene match: 12. There are 16 residues in the CDR3. The germline V gene has CDR1 MDHEN and CDR2 SYDVKM.

V usage is TRBV7-3 and J usage is TRBJ2-3, with TRBD2 identical over 10 bases. With 1 base clipped from V and 2 bases from J, the junction kept 3 bases outside the gene matches. The CDR3 consists of 16 residues. Germline loops: CDR1 SGHTA, CDR2 FQGTGA. CDR3 nucleotide sequence: TGTGCCAGCAGCTTAATTAGCGGGGGGACCACAGATACGCAGTATTTT. Amino acid sequence: CASSLISGGTTDTQYF.

This chain connects TRBV9 to TRBJ2-5; 7 nucleotides align to TRBD1. With V trimmed by 5 bases and J by 2 bases, 3 bases remained unmatched. Germline V gene lookup returns CDR1 SGDLS and CDR2 YYNGEE. The CDR3 totals 13 residues. The CDR3 spells CASSGTEQETQYF. The CDR3 bases are TGTGCCAGCAGTGGGACAGAGCAAGAGACCCAGTACTTC.

The CDR3 spells CASSQGERSSNYGYTF. For the CDR3, the DNA is TGCGCCAGCAGCCAAGGGGAGAGGTCTTCTAACTATGGCTACACCTTC. The rearrangement links TRBV4-3 to TRBJ1-2; no firm D call. V dropped 1 base and J dropped 0 bases, with 12 bases sitting between them. The CDR3 has 16 amino acids. Per the germline V gene, CDR1 is LGHNA and CDR2 is YSLEER.

The chain joins TRBV25-1 to TRBJ2-7, with D possibly matching TRBD1 (5 bases). This CDR3 is built from 18 residues. The V and J ends lost 2 bases and 2 bases respectively, with 22 bases between them. Germline-derived CDR1 and CDR2 are MGHDK and SYGVNS. The CDR3 protein is CASSEVNPLPGATYEQYF. Here the CDR3 DNA reads TGTGCCAGCAGTGAAGTGAACCCACTCCCTGGGGCCACCTACGAGCAGTACTTC.

The V gene is TRBV9, the J gene TRBJ1-5; D gene ambiguous. The germline V and J ends were trimmed by 0 bases and 1 base, with 8 bases remaining between them. Germline-derived CDR1 and CDR2 are SGDLS and YYNGEE. The CDR3 covers 15 residues. The CDR3 loop is CASSVDNGSNQPQHF. For the CDR3, the DNA is TGTGCCAGCAGCGTAGATAATGGGAGCAATCAGCCCCAGCATTTT.

This clone showed up just a few times. The chain combines TRBV11-2 with TRBJ1-1; D call uncertain. The CDR3 covers 13 residues. Germline CDR1 is SGHAT and CDR2 is FQNNGV. V lost 1 base and J 0 bases, leaving 3 bases between the germline ends. The DNA of the CDR3 is TGTGCCAGCAGCTTAGGGGTGAACACTGAAGCTTTCTTT. Translated: CASSLGVNTEAFF.

The gene calls are TRBV13 and TRBJ1-1, with TRBD1 identical over 7 bases. V lost 5 bases, J lost 1 base, and 7 bases stayed unmatched. This CDR3 contains 15 residues. CDR1 PRHDT and CDR2 FYEKMQ come from the germline V gene (reference sequence). The CDR3 spells CASSAGTEKNTEAFF. The DNA for the CDR3 is TGTGCCAGCAGCGCCGGGACAGAGAAGAACACTGAAGCTTTCTTT.